This note documents a single T cell receptor beta chain sequence. This clonotype turned up a few times. Its antigen is unknown. One base away there is no much larger clone; base qualities are not given. The data were produced on an Illumina HiSeq 1500. TCRdb reprocessed the public reads (quality trimming at Q25 with fastp, clone calling with MiXCR) and kept in-frame beta chains. Entries are consolidated by CDR3 protein sequence, retaining the most common genes and DNA. Within this sample are around 570,000 distinct CDR3 sequences, with over 35% of them counted one time only. The ten largest clonotypes hold roughly 50% of the sample. The treatment or condition label on this specimen signifies: in vitro stimulation with specific CMV peptide epitopes to enrich CMV-specific T cells. V is clipped by 6 bases and J by 3 bases, and the sequence between their germline boundaries is 21 bases long. The CDR3, from cysteine to phenylalanine, totals 16 residues. Of the read, only the CDR3 DNA is kept; its 48 bases are in frame from base 1. The germline V gene gives CDR1 as SGHTA and CDR2 as FQGNSA.

The data derive from a study of T cell repertoires in cytomegalovirus infection (dated by TCRdb to the late 2010s). General notes on the study: The peptide stimulations were aimed at well-studied HLA-B-restricted epitopes as well as recently identified HLA-C-restricted CMV epitopes, whose presentation resists viral immunomodulation. Because public TCR beta signatures pointed to carriage of CMV infection together with the matching HLA type, the HLA type of each donor mattered for the analysis. Beyond this particular receptor, the publication reports: The ex vivo response was dominated by HLA-C-restricted CMV-specific TCR beta clonotypes, which also provided the single most frequent clonotype in two of eight donors. Carriers of CMV infection plus the relevant HLA type were discriminated by the cumulative frequency of public TCR beta family members in the study cohort and in an independent roughly 400-donor cohort.

The TCR comes from a human donor in good health (CMV status not recorded). Some clones in this sample may be carry-over from other donors' samples. The sequences come from cultured PBMCs, collected from culture after CMV antigen stimulation. The chain links TRBV7-2 with TRBJ2-7; the D gene lacks a confident call. The DNA sequence follows: TGTGCCAGCAGTCTCTCAGAGTATCGTAGTAGCTACGAGCAGTACTTC. Translation gives CASSLSEYRSSYEQYF.